A selection of T cell receptor beta chains follows, all from one sample in a study of a mutant IDH1 vaccine in newly diagnosed glioma. Assay used: immunoSEQ multiplex PCR; TCRdb lists only in-frame clones, some missing. Among under 150,000 clones listed, roughly 77% were seen once. The antigens these receptors bind are not known. The specimen comprised PBMCs, sampled from a glioma patient whose treatment included an IDH1 peptide vaccine. The receptors were gathered from a man aged 35 to 55 with glioma. Both conserved end residues are part of each CDR3. A D gene is named only where the DNA matches it firmly. Not every row has a clone size; where given, it reads once, few, many or a size class.

.	.	TRBV7-9	TRBJ2-2	CASRPDGPGELFF	TGTGCCAGCAGGCCTGACGGGCCCGGGGAGCTGTTTTTT
.	TRBD2	TRBV30	TRBJ2-5	CAWMSAGDQETQYF	TGTGCCTGGATGTCCGCGGGGGATCAAGAGACCCAGTACTTC
.	.	TRBV7-2	TRBJ2-7	CASTREPARFYEQYF	TGTGCCAGCACGAGGGAGCCCGCAAGGTTCTACGAGCAGTACTTC
.	.	TRBV5-1	TRBJ2-6	CASVSGANVLTF	TGCGCCAGCGTCTCTGGGGCCAACGTCCTGACTTTC
.	.	TRBV30	TRBJ2-3	CAWSVMGSSTDTQYF	TGTGCCTGGAGTGTAATGGGGTCCAGCACAGATACGCAGTATTTT
few	.	TRBV29-1	TRBJ1-2	CSVRDGNYGYTF	TGCAGCGTCCGGGACGGGAACTATGGCTACACCTTC
.	.	TRBV19	TRBJ2-1	CASRGPRELNEQFF	TGTGCCAGTAGGGGCCCCAGGGAGTTAAATGAGCAGTTCTTC
.	TRBD1	TRBV19	TRBJ2-3	CASSIGRGSDTQYF	TGTGCCAGTAGTATCGGCAGGGGGTCTGATACGCAGTATTTT
.	TRBD1	TRBV27	TRBJ1-1	CASSLNVGGGTEAFF	TGTGCCAGCAGTTTAAACGTAGGGGGCGGGACTGAAGCTTTCTTT
.	.	TRBV28	TRBJ2-7	CASSLDQGGGYEQYF	TGTGCCAGCAGTTTAGACCAGGGAGGTGGCTACGAGCAGTACTTC
.	.	TRBV5-1	TRBJ2-3	CASSPLGGTDTQYF	TGCGCCAGCAGCCCTCTCGGGGGCACAGATACGCAGTATTTT
.	.	TRBV6-5	TRBJ1-1	CASSYPAGEAFF	TGTGCCAGCAGTTACCCGGCCGGTGAAGCTTTCTTT
.	TRBD1	TRBV7-9	TRBJ1-2	CASSRDSLIPYTF	TGTGCCAGCAGCCGGGACAGCCTTATACCCTACACCTTC
.	TRBD1	TRBV7-7	TRBJ2-2	CASSPIDRDAGELFF	TGTGCTAGCAGCCCAATAGACAGGGACGCCGGGGAGCTGTTTTTT
.	TRBD2	TRBV18	TRBJ2-2	CASSPRTSGGNTGELFF	TGTGCCAGCTCACCCCGGACTAGCGGGGGGAACACCGGGGAGCTGTTTTTT
.	.	TRBV6-1	TRBJ2-3	CASSEWAGEGTDTQYF	TGTGCCAGCAGTGAGTGGGCAGGGGAGGGGACAGATACGCAGTATTTT
.	.	TRBV11-2	TRBJ2-3	CASSLDRPTDTQYF	TGTGCCAGCAGCTTAGACAGGCCCACAGATACGCAGTATTTT
.	.	TRBV5-4	TRBJ2-2	CAAGAEDANTGELFF	TGTGCCGCCGGGGCGGAGGATGCGAACACCGGGGAGCTGTTTTTT
few	.	TRBV12-1	TRBJ1-1	CASSPGGDEAFF	TGTGCCAGCAGCCCGGGTGGGGATGAAGCTTTCTTT
.	.	TRBV27	TRBJ1-2	CASSSAGGAYGYTF	TGTGCCAGCAGTTCGGCGGGGGGGGCCTATGGCTACACCTTC
.	TRBD2	TRBV5-4	TRBJ2-7	CASSPVGGRNEQYF	TGTGCCAGCAGCCCGGTCGGCGGGAGAAACGAGCAGTACTTC
few	.	TRBV29-1	TRBJ1-1	CSVHSGVGTEAFF	TGCAGCGTTCATTCCGGGGTTGGAACTGAAGCTTTCTTT
.	.	TRBV6-6	TRBJ1-4	CASRVSLPRNEKLFF	TGTGCCAGCAGGGTTTCTCTCCCACGGAATGAAAAACTGTTTTTT
.	.	TRBV5-1	TRBJ2-3	CASTPGHASTDTQYF	TGCGCCAGTACACCAGGTCACGCTAGCACAGATACGCAGTATTTT
.	.	TRBV18	TRBJ1-5	CASSPPSGQPQHF	TGTGCCAGCTCACCACCGTCGGGTCAGCCCCAGCATTTT
few	.	TRBV10-1	TRBJ2-2	CASRRGNTGELFF	TGCGCCAGCAGGAGGGGGAACACCGGGGAGCTGTTTTTT
few	TRBD1	TRBV7-9	TRBJ1-1	CASSSRDRGFAEAFF	TGTGCCAGCAGCTCCCGGGACAGGGGCTTCGCTGAAGCTTTCTTT
.	.	TRBV19	TRBJ1-1	CASNTPGLLWAFF	TGTGCCAGCAATACTCCGGGACTCCTCTGGGCTTTCTTT
few	.	TRBV25-1	TRBJ1-5	CASSRPGPNQPQHF	TGTGCCAGCAGCCGGCCGGGACCCAATCAGCCCCAGCATTTT
.	.	TRBV5-4	TRBJ2-7	CASSFNHYEQYF	TGTGCCAGCAGCTTTAACCACTACGAGCAGTACTTC
.	.	TRBV4-1	TRBJ2-1	CASSQVGLATNEQFF	TGCGCCAGCAGCCAAGTTGGGCTAGCTACTAATGAGCAGTTCTTC
.	TRBD1	TRBV5-1	TRBJ1-2	CASSAPSRQGAIGANYGYTF	TGCGCCAGCAGCGCCCCTTCGCGGCAGGGGGCGATTGGAGCTAACTATGGCTACACCTTC
.	TRBD1	TRBV15	TRBJ2-7	CATSIGTGGFSYEQYF	TGTGCCACCAGCATCGGAACAGGGGGCTTCTCCTACGAGCAGTACTTC
.	.	TRBV28	TRBJ2-7	CASSAQYYEQYF	TGTGCCAGCAGTGCCCAGTACTACGAGCAGTACTTC
.	TRBD2	TRBV19	TRBJ2-7	CASSMGTTTYEQYF	TGTGCCAGTAGTATGGGGACTACAACCTACGAGCAGTACTTC
.	TRBD2	TRBV30	TRBJ2-7	CAWSGGRGSSYEQYF	TGTGCCTGGAGCGGCGGGAGGGGTTCCTCCTACGAGCAGTACTTC
.	.	TRBV27	TRBJ1-2	CASSLGYGGGYTF	TGTGCCAGCAGCTTAGGGTACGGTGGTGGCTACACCTTC